This record looks at one T cell receptor beta chain sequence and its context. Its target is unknown. This entry comes from a study of shared clonotypes between healthy human individuals. Division of CD4+ cells produced a CD45RA+ naive subset and a CD45RA-negative memory subset. Measured with immunoSEQ multiplex PCR; TCRdb has only the in-frame clones, and not every one. The sample includes roughly 2.5 million clones, approximately 90% of them seen just once. The ends lost 5 bases at V and 4 bases at J; junction bases unmatched: 11. CDR1 is SEHNR and CDR2 is FQNEAQ in the germline V gene (reference sequence). This CDR3 has 16 amino acids. Study conclusions and caveats: Of the naive CD4 clonotypes, around 5% were shared across several donors. Larger richness was generally estimated for naive than memory subsets.

V usage is TRBV7-9 and J usage is TRBJ1-3; 7 bases line up with TRBD1. The sample comprised naive CD4+ T cells sorted from blood. The subset here: CD45RA+ positively selected. The sequence was collected from a man younger than 35 in good health. The CDR3 bases are TGTGCCAGCAGCCTGTCACAGGGGTTAGTCGGAAACACCATATATTTT. It yields the protein CASSLSQGLVGNTIYF.